This T cell receptor (beta chain) derives from a study of T-cell reconstitution after alpha-beta-depleted transplantation in children. Study-wide results and limits: There were reportedly several hundred expanded graft clones from which alpha-beta T cells came about two months after transplant.

The TCRbeta library was prepared with unique molecular identifiers. TCRdb re-called the PCR reads through MiXCR, storing one row per CDR3 protein. This table has tens of thousands of distinct CDR3 sequences, 15% to 20% appearing once. For this clonotype: The antigen is unknown.

CDR3 length: 16 amino acids. CDR1 and CDR2 (germline): SEHNR, FQNEAQ (reference sequence). Deletions cut 6 bases from V and 6 bases from J, with 22 bases between. The rearrangement uses TRBV7-9 and TRBJ2-3; no reliable D call. Sequences were derived from PBMCs, mostly from graft donor cells, sampled 360 days after TCRalphabeta/CD19-depleted stem cell transplant. The TCR was taken from a male patient aged 2-15 years who had a stem cell transplant for acute lymphoblastic leukemia, so the T cells may come from the graft donor. The CDR3 bases are TGTGCCAGCAGTCACAGAAGGCTATACACACGGGATACGCAGTATTTT. Translating it yields CASSHRRLYTRDTQYF.